The 27 T cell receptor beta chains below all came from one sample that was sequenced in a study of T cells after yellow fever vaccination. A single record per CDR3 protein comes from TCRdb applying MiXCR to the 5' RACE reads. The table lists 120,000 or so distinct CDR3 sequences, about 16% of them singletons. Sequenced here: CD8+ T cells sorted from PBMCs, sampled 5 days after the yellow fever booster vaccination. The receptors derive from a young man who received the YFV17D yellow fever vaccine.

This clonotype has only a few counts. The gene calls are TRBV12-3 or TRBV12-4 and TRBJ2-1; 9 bases line up with TRBD2. The J segment lost 7 bases and the V segment lost 6 bases, leaving 10 bases of the junction unmatched. The CDR3 is 15 residues long. In nucleotides, the CDR3 is TGTGCCAGCAGCGGTCCGGGACTAGCTGGAAATGAGCAGTTCTTC. Translation gives CASSGPGLAGNEQFF.

Only a few counts were recorded for this clonotype. The chain uses TRBV27 and TRBJ2-6; 12 bases are shared with TRBD1. CDR1 is MNHEY, CDR2 SMNVEV, per germline (reference sequence). There are 17 residues in the CDR3. J gave up 2 bases and V 3 bases, and 2 bases lay outside the gene matches. The CDR3 spells CASSFGTGGAGANVLTF. Written as DNA, the CDR3 is TGTGCCAGCAGTTTTGGGACAGGGGGCGCTGGGGCCAACGTCCTGACTTTC.

This clonotype was seen only a few times. The chain links TRBV4-1 to TRBJ2-5, with D perhaps being TRBD1 or TRBD2 (7 bases each). Deletions cut 1 base from V and 11 bases from J, with 17 bases between. Germline-derived CDR1 and CDR2 are MGHRA and YSYEKL. This CDR3 region has 14 residues. CDR3 amino acids: CASSQAGSQGGQYF. The CDR3 DNA is TGCGCCAGCAGCCAAGCGGGTAGCCAGGGGGGGCAGTACTTC.

This sequence joins TRBV5-1 and TRBJ1-2; D remains unclear. Trimming took 0 bases from V and 6 from J, leaving 6 bases between them. CDR1 is SGHRS, CDR2 YFSETQ, per germline. This CDR3 spans 12 amino acids. The CDR3 region is CASSLAGDGYTF. CDR3 coding DNA: TGCGCCAGCAGCTTGGCAGGAGATGGCTACACCTTC.

This clonotype was detected a few times. This rearrangement joins TRBV29-1 to TRBJ2-7, with D possibly being TRBD1 (7 bases). Germline-derived CDR1 and CDR2 are SQVTM and ANQGSEA. The CDR3 runs to 13 residues. Between the trimmed V and J ends, which lost 8 bases and 6 bases, there was a span of 20 bases. CDR3 sequence reads: CSSTGDSFGEQYF. The CDR3 DNA follows: TGCAGCTCCACAGGGGACTCCTTCGGCGAGCAGTACTTC.

This chain uses TRBV7-2 with TRBJ1-5, with D hard to call. V dropped 1 base and J dropped 6 bases, with 13 bases sitting between them. The CDR3 has 15 amino acids. Germline-derived CDR1 and CDR2 are SGHTA and FQGNSA. The CDR3 DNA follows: TGTGCCAGCAGCTTAGATCGCTCCGGTGTTCAGCCCCAGCATTTT. It codes for CASSLDRSGVQPQHF.

The gene calls are TRBV25-1 and TRBJ2-4; D call uncertain. V was cut by 4 bases and J by 8 bases, with 3 bases left in between. This CDR3 has 10 amino acids. CDR1 and CDR2 (germline): MGHDK, SYGVNS. CDR3 region: CASSGDIQYF. CDR3 DNA: TGTGCCAGCAGTGGTGACATTCAGTACTTC.

The V and J genes are TRBV15 and TRBJ2-2; D gene ambiguous. V was pared by 0 bases and J by 0 bases, with 11 bases between. CDR1 is LNHNV, CDR2 YYDKDF, per germline (reference sequence). The CDR3 length is 17 residues. CDR3 in DNA: TGTGCCACCAGCAGAGAACACGCCAGCTCGAACACCGGGGAGCTGTTTTTT. It specifies CATSREHASSNTGELFF.

This clonotype showed up just a few times. The chain combines TRBV5-1 with TRBJ2-2, with TRBD2 identical over 13 bases. This CDR3 contains 16 residues. Germline V gene lookup returns CDR1 SGHRS and CDR2 YFSETQ. Losses at the gene ends were 5 bases for V and 5 bases for J; bases not matched to a gene: 6. CDR3 residues: CASSQTSGGPTGELFF. The CDR3 nucleotides read TGCGCCAGCAGTCAGACTAGCGGGGGGCCTACCGGGGAGCTGTTTTTT.

J is TRBJ2-5 and V is TRBV12-3 or TRBV12-4; D gene uncertain. The CDR3 runs 17 residues. The ends were cut back, 5 bases at V and 4 bases at J, with 23 bases in the middle. Here the CDR3 DNA reads TGTGCCAGCAGTCTAAAATCGGTGTCAAGCGAAAGAGAGACCCAGTACTTC. This codes for CASSLKSVSSERETQYF.

This chain joins TRBV3-1 and TRBJ2-3; no firm D call. CDR1 is LGHDT, CDR2 YNNKEL, per germline (reference sequence). The V end was cut by 0 bases, the J end by 0 bases, with 13 bases between. The CDR3 is 17 residues long. This CDR3 reads CASSQDLRIISTDTQYF. Here the CDR3 DNA reads TGTGCCAGCAGCCAAGACCTCCGGATTATTAGCACAGATACGCAGTATTTT.

The CDR3 region is CASSPRGKGEQFF. The CDR3 DNA reads TGTGCCAGCAGCCCAAGGGGGAAGGGTGAGCAGTTCTTC. The chain joins TRBV7-9 to TRBJ2-1; the D gene is possibly TRBD1 (6 bases). Germline CDR1 and CDR2: SEHNR and FQNEAQ (reference sequence). V was pared by 5 bases and J by 9 bases, with 14 bases between. The CDR3 runs 13 residues.

The J gene is TRBJ1-5, the V gene TRBV12-3 or TRBV12-4, with TRBD1 identical over 8 bases. The CDR3 loop spans 16 amino acids. V was pared by 6 bases and J by 4 bases, with 11 bases of the junction left unmatched. CDR3 in amino acids: CASRNGQGVGNQPQHF. CDR3 nucleotide sequence: TGTGCCAGCAGAAACGGACAGGGAGTTGGTAATCAGCCCCAGCATTTT.

This clonotype was recorded at least ten times. The chain recombines TRBV11-2 with TRBJ2-3; 12 nucleotides align to TRBD1. V shed 8 bases and J 6 bases; nucleotides not matched to a gene: 12. This CDR3 region has 16 residues. The germline V gene has CDR1 SGHAT and CDR2 FQNNGV. The CDR3 DNA reads TGTGCCAGCTCGACCGGGACAGGGGGCTTTATCGATACGCAGTATTTT. Its translation is CASSTGTGGFIDTQYF.

The V call is TRBV30, the J call TRBJ1-2, with D tentatively TRBD1 (5 bases). The CDR3 sequence is 13 residues long. Trimming removed 0 bases at V and 6 bases at J, with 11 bases between. Germline loops: CDR1 GTSNPN, CDR2 SVGIG (reference sequence). The CDR3 sequence is CAWSVTMGHGYTF. The CDR3 DNA reads TGTGCCTGGAGTGTGACGATGGGACATGGCTACACCTTC.

This clonotype came up many times. The gene calls are TRBV5-4 and TRBJ1-1, with D tentatively TRBD1 (5 bases). The V end lost 5 bases, the J end lost 4 bases, and 12 bases lay between the germline ends. The CDR3 consists of 13 residues. Germline V lookup: CDR1 SGHNT, CDR2 YYREEE (reference sequence). CDR3 residues: CASSLWGGTEAFF. The CDR3 DNA reads as TGTGCCAGCAGTTTATGGGGGGGCACTGAAGCTTTCTTT.

The chain is built from TRBV10-3 and TRBJ1-5; D remains unclear. V was pared by 3 bases and J by 3 bases, with 6 bases between. Germline CDR1 ENHRY, CDR2 SYGVKD. The CDR3 has 13 residues. The CDR3 DNA is TGTGCCATCAGTGATAGACTCAATCAGCCCCAGCATTTT. Its protein is CAISDRLNQPQHF.

This chain connects TRBV29-1 to TRBJ2-7; 12 bases are shared with TRBD2. CDR3 length: 14 amino acids. Germline CDR1 reads SQVTM; CDR2 reads ANQGSEA. With V trimmed by 6 bases and J by 2 bases, 5 bases remained unmatched. The DNA for the CDR3 is TGCAGCGTGGAGAGGACTAGCGGGGCCTACGAGCAGTACTTC. Its translation is CSVERTSGAYEQYF.

This chain joins TRBV20-1 and TRBJ2-1; D gene uncertain. The V end lost 6 bases, the J end lost 2 bases, and 14 bases lay between the germline ends. The CDR3 length is 14 residues. Germline V lookup: CDR1 DFQATT, CDR2 SNEGSKA (reference sequence). CDR3 sequence reads: CSATGRLPYNEQFF. The CDR3 DNA reads as TGCAGTGCAACGGGCAGGCTTCCCTACAATGAGCAGTTCTTC.

This clonotype was seen ten or more times. This chain uses TRBV12-3 or TRBV12-4 with TRBJ2-7, with 8 bases that match TRBD1. Trimming cost V 5 bases and J 3 bases; bases outside gene matches: 3. The CDR3 runs to 13 residues. As DNA, the CDR3 is TGTGCCAGCAGTCCCGACAGGGGCTACGAGCAGTACTTC. Amino acids: CASSPDRGYEQYF.

This clonotype was picked up a small number of times. The CDR3 DNA follows: TGCAGCGTCACAGGGTTGGGTGAGCAGTTCTTC. Translating gives CSVTGLGEQFF. V usage is TRBV29-1 and J usage is TRBJ2-1, with a weak D call TRBD1 (6 bases). Germline-derived CDR1 and CDR2 are SQVTM and ANQGSEA. This CDR3 contains 11 residues. V lost 6 bases and J lost 9, with 12 bases in between.

This clonotype has just a few counts. The chain links TRBV9 to TRBJ2-3; the match to TRBD2 covers 8 bases. Germline CDR1 reads SGDLS; CDR2 reads YYNGEE. The CDR3 length is 17 residues. J lost 5 bases, V lost 4 bases, and 15 bases had no gene match. CDR3 in DNA: TGTGCCAGCAGCCCCCCGACCCAGGAGCGGGGGCAAGATACGCAGTATTTT. Translating gives CASSPPTQERGQDTQYF.

V gene TRBV29-1 combines with J gene TRBJ2-3, with D possibly TRBD1 on 6 matching bases. V lost 6 bases to trimming and J lost 4 bases, with 14 bases between them. CDR3 size: 13 residues. Germline CDR1 is SQVTM and CDR2 is ANQGSEA. CDR3 in amino acids: CSVDETGSDTQYF. The CDR3 nucleotides are TGCAGCGTGGATGAGACAGGTTCAGATACGCAGTATTTT.

The chain couples TRBV4-2 to TRBJ1-1; D might be TRBD1 (5 bases). This CDR3 has 15 amino acids. CDR1 and CDR2 (germline): LGHNA, YNFKEQ. The V and J ends lost 4 bases and 1 base respectively, with 13 bases between them. The DNA for the CDR3 is TGTGCCAGCAGCCGGGGGTATGGGGGGAACACTGAAGCTTTCTTT. Its translation is CASSRGYGGNTEAFF.

This clonotype showed up just a few times. The genes are TRBV5-5 and TRBJ1-1, with D tentatively TRBD1 (6 bases). The germline CDR1 and CDR2 sequences are SGHKS and YYEKEE (reference sequence). Trimming removed 4 bases at V and 4 bases at J, with 11 bases between. This CDR3 is built from 13 residues. The CDR3 reads CASSVTGFTEAFF. Written as DNA, the CDR3 is TGTGCCAGCAGCGTAACAGGGTTCACTGAAGCTTTCTTT.

The chain is built from TRBV23-1 and TRBJ2-5, with D possibly being TRBD1 (6 bases). TRBV23-1 carries the ORF label, with uncertain function. V was clipped by 2 bases and J by 1 base, with 8 bases between them. This CDR3 comprises 14 residues. CDR3 nucleotides: TGCGCCAGCAGTCAACAGGGGCCCCAAGAGACCCAGTACTTC. This codes for CASSQQGPQETQYF.

This clonotype was counted many times. V is TRBV7-6 and J is TRBJ2-1; 14 bases align to TRBD2. Germline assignment: CDR1 SGHVS and CDR2 FNYEAQ. The CDR3 runs 17 residues. V was pared by 5 bases and J by 6 bases, with 9 bases of the junction left unmatched. DNA of the CDR3: TGTGCCAGCAGCCCCATCCAGACTAGCGGGGGGGGCAATGAGCAGTTCTTC. It yields the protein CASSPIQTSGGGNEQFF.